This T cell receptor (beta chain) was identified in a study of CD8+ T cells in alopecia areata. After isolation, RNA underwent reverse transcription to generate cDNA as the sequencing template. Here immunoSEQ multiplex PCR was the method, and the copy in TCRdb shows in-frame clones only, minus some. The sample has roughly 100,000 clones; approximately 90% are singletons. This CDR3 region has 14 residues. Trimming stripped 4 bases from V and 4 bases from J, with 13 bases between. The germline V gene encodes CDR1 SGHTA and CDR2 FQGTGA. The treatment was: oral pan-JAK inhibitor, 5-10 mg twice daily. The clonotype comes from a human donor with alopecia areata. The sample in question was CD8+ T cells sorted from blood, obtained at approximately week 30, from a patient treated with tofacitinib. The genes are TRBV7-3 and TRBJ1-2; possible D gene TRBD1, 5 bases. The CDR3 loop is CASSSGGGAYGYTF. The DNA of the CDR3 is TGTGCCAGCAGCTCCGGAGGCGGGGCCTATGGCTACACCTTC.